This T cell receptor beta chain was recorded in a study of T cells after somatic rescue of genetic block. The data were produced by immunoSEQ multiplex PCR, yet TCRdb's version contains in-frame clones alone and is incomplete. In the table there are about 67,000 clones, roughly nine tenths of which are singletons. Germline-derived CDR1 and CDR2 are SGDLS and YYNGEE. The CDR3 has 15 amino acids. The V and J ends lost 0 bases and 1 base respectively, with 11 bases between them. The chain links TRBV9 to TRBJ2-7; D is perhaps TRBD1 (5 bases). Sequencing was done on a sample of peripheral blood mononuclear cells (PBMCs). The receptor was derived from a man aged 35 to 55. CDR3 sequence: CASSVEPGLSYEQYF. CDR3 nucleotides: TGTGCCAGCAGCGTAGAACCAGGGTTATCCTACGAGCAGTACTTC. Drawing the rest from reference TRBV9 and TRBJ2-7, the complete variable domain is DSGVTQTPKHLITATGQRVTLRCSPRSGDLSVYWYQQSLDQGLQFLIQYYNGEERAKGNILERFSAQQFPDLHSELNLSSLELGDSALYFCASSVEPGLSYEQYFGPGTRLTVT.